These 28 T cell receptor beta chains originate from one sample sequenced in a study of blood T cell repertoires in COVID-19. The data were produced by immunoSEQ multiplex PCR, yet TCRdb's version contains in-frame clones alone and is incomplete. The sample records around 260,000 clones, about four fifths being singletons. The source material was peripheral blood. The receptors originated from a woman in her forties or fifties who had recovered from COVID-19.

The rearrangement joins TRBV27 to TRBJ2-7; weak D call: TRBD2 (5 bases). Between the trimmed V and J ends, which lost 6 bases and 2 bases, there was a span of 17 bases. The CDR3 runs to 15 residues. Germline CDR1 MNHEY, CDR2 SMNVEV (reference sequence). CDR3 sequence reads: CASSLLGPGTYEQYF. DNA of the CDR3: TGTGCCAGCAGCCTTCTTGGGCCCGGGACCTACGAGCAGTACTTC.

This clone was found once. The chain employs TRBV28 and TRBJ1-2, with D unclear. The CDR3 extends over 14 amino acids. The germline V gene has CDR1 MDHEN and CDR2 SYDVKM. Trimming shortened V by 5 bases and J by 8 bases, and 18 bases separated the two germline ends. CDR3 nucleotide sequence: TGTGCCAGCAGTAGTGGCCAGTGGGCTGAGGGCTACACCTTC. This gives the protein CASSSGQWAEGYTF.

This rearrangement joins TRBV11-1 to TRBJ2-6, with 7 bases lining up with TRBD2. The J segment lost 2 bases and the V segment lost 5 bases, leaving 6 bases of the junction unmatched. CDR3 size: 16 residues. Germline V gene lookup returns CDR1 SGHAT and CDR2 FQDESV (reference sequence). For the CDR3, the DNA is TGTGCCAGCAGCGACCGTGGGGGGGCTGGGGCCAACGTCCTGACTTTC. Protein product: CASSDRGGAGANVLTF. Complete variable domain (other parts from reference TRBV11-1 and TRBJ2-6): EAEVAQSPRYKITEKSQAVAFWCDPISGHATLYWYRQILGQGPELLVQFQDESVVDDSQLPKDRFSAERLKGVDSTLKIQPAELGDSAMYLCASSDRGGAGANVLTFGAGSRLTVL.

The rearrangement joins TRBV3-1 (or the pseudogene TRBV3-2) to TRBJ2-2, with a possible D match to TRBD2 (5 bases). The CDR3 covers 14 residues. V lost 6 bases and J 6 bases, leaving 14 bases between the germline ends. In germline, CDR1 is LGHDT, CDR2 YNNKEL (reference sequence). As DNA, the CDR3 is TGTGCCAGCAGTTACGCGGGTCACTCCGGGGAGCTGTTTTTT. It translates to CASSYAGHSGELFF.

V gene TRBV28 combines with J gene TRBJ2-3; 8 bases are shared with TRBD1. Germline lookup yields CDR1 MDHEN and CDR2 SYDVKM. V gave up 5 bases and J gave up 2 bases; unmatched junction bases: 9. CDR3 length: 16 residues. In DNA, the CDR3 is TGTGCCAGCAGTCCCGACACAGGGGGGCTCACAGATACGCAGTATTTT. As protein: CASSPDTGGLTDTQYF.

The chain carries TRBV5-6 and TRBJ2-2; 7 bases are a match to TRBD2. The CDR3 consists of 15 residues. Germline V gene sequence: CDR1 SGHDT, CDR2 YYEEEE. The V and J ends lost 3 bases and 4 bases, in that order; junction bases with no gene match: 6. This CDR3 reads CASSSSPGGTGELFF. In nucleotides, the CDR3 is TGTGCCAGCAGCTCCTCCCCGGGAGGCACCGGGGAGCTGTTTTTT.

The V gene is TRBV28, the J gene TRBJ2-1; 9 bases align to TRBD1. The CDR3 runs 15 residues. Germline values: CDR1 MDHEN, CDR2 SYDVKM. V lost 8 bases, J lost 6 bases, and 11 bases stayed unmatched. CDR3 sequence (DNA): TGTGCCAGCGACGGACCGGGACAGGGAGGCAATGAGCAGTTCTTC. This codes for CASDGPGQGGNEQFF.

As concerns this clone: Other DNA sequences in the sample encode the same CDR3. The chain has TRBV12-3 or TRBV12-4 and TRBJ1-5; TRBD1 matches 8 bases. J was trimmed by 6 bases and V by 9 bases; bases with no gene match: 7. This CDR3 is built from 13 residues. This CDR3 reads CASSLTGGQPQHF. The CDR3 region has the DNA TGTGCCAGTAGTCTTACAGGGGGTCAGCCCCAGCATTTT.

This clone was detected once. The chain employs TRBV4-3 and TRBJ2-5; 8 bases line up with TRBD2. Germline V CDR1 and CDR2: LGHNA, YSLEER. V was pared by 4 bases and J by 5 bases, with 15 bases of the junction left unmatched. This CDR3 has 17 amino acids. The CDR3 nucleotides are TGCGCCAGCAGCCGTTCGACTCGACTAGCGCTGGGGGAGACCCAGTACTTC. It yields the protein CASSRSTRLALGETQYF.

This clone was counted many times. V usage is TRBV7-3 and J usage is TRBJ2-3, with 9 bases matching TRBD2. Trimming took 1 base from V and 3 from J; bases not matched to a gene: 11. The CDR3 extends over 18 amino acids. The germline V gene has CDR1 SGHTA and CDR2 FQGTGA. The CDR3 loop is CASSLKGQRGDLTDTQYF. For the CDR3, the DNA is TGTGCCAGCAGCTTAAAGGGGCAGCGGGGGGACCTTACAGATACGCAGTATTTT.

This clone has a handful of counts. This chain joins TRBV11-2 and TRBJ2-7, with TRBD1 matching over 8 bases. Germline trimming cut 1 base from V and 5 bases from J; bases unmatched to any gene: 10. There are 16 residues in the CDR3. Germline assignment: CDR1 SGHAT and CDR2 FQNNGV. CDR3 region: CASSLVGGRGQNEQYF. The CDR3 DNA follows: TGTGCCAGCAGCTTAGTGGGTGGCAGGGGGCAGAACGAGCAGTACTTC.

V gene TRBV24-1 combines with J gene TRBJ1-5, with a tentative D call TRBD1 (6 bases). The V gene lost 5 bases and the J gene lost 7 bases, with 11 bases spanning the gap. Germline V CDR1 and CDR2: KGHDR, SFDVKD. CDR3 size: 13 residues. CDR3 DNA: TGTGCCACCAGTGCACAGGGCGGACAGCCCCAGCATTTT. This sequence encodes CATSAQGGQPQHF.

This sequence joins TRBV18 and TRBJ1-4, with D perhaps matching TRBD1 (5 bases). The CDR3 is made up of 15 amino acids. Trimming took 3 bases from V and 8 from J, leaving 16 bases between them. Looked up from germline, CDR1 is KGHSH and CDR2 is LQKENI. In DNA, the CDR3 is TGTGCCAGCTCACCGGTTTACTCTCGGGGGGAAAAACTGTTTTTT. Translated, it gives CASSPVYSRGEKLFF.

The CDR3 sequence: CASSMTGAQETQYF. The CDR3 DNA reads TGTGCCAGCTCGATGACAGGGGCCCAAGAGACCCAGTACTTC. The chain is built from TRBV18 and TRBJ2-5; TRBD1 agrees at 8 bases. The V and J ends lost 6 bases and 1 base, in that order; junction bases with no gene match: 4. Germline loops: CDR1 KGHSH, CDR2 LQKENI. The CDR3 has 14 amino acids.

As to this clone: The junction differs from germline at one of its ends, possibly a read error. The V gene is TRBV5-4, the J gene TRBJ1-6; TRBD1 matches at 7 bases. Germline CDR1 is SGHNT and CDR2 is YYREEE (reference sequence). This CDR3 is built from 17 residues. The CDR3 sequence is CASRQGQGGSYNSPLHF. CDR3 nucleotide sequence: TGTGCCAGCAGGCAAGGGCAGGGGGGATCCTATAATTCACCCCTCCATTTT.

Points on this clone: At one end, the junction sequence differs from germline, possibly due to a read error. The rearrangement joins TRBV11-2 to TRBJ1-1; the D is unclear. CDR3 size: 15 residues. Germline CDR1 and CDR2: SGHAT and FQNNGV. The CDR3 DNA follows: TGTGCCAGCAGCGTAGACCGATTGCGGAACACTGAAGCTTTCTTT. Its translation: CASSVDRLRNTEAFF.

This clone was seen only once. J is TRBJ2-6 and V is TRBV7-2; perhaps TRBD2 as D (7 bases). CDR3 length: 17 amino acids. CDR1 and CDR2 (germline): SGHTA, FQGNSA. The V end was cut by 3 bases, the J end by 4 bases, with 16 bases between. This chain's CDR3 is CASSFEKGGRGANVLTF. Here the CDR3 DNA reads TGTGCCAGCAGCTTCGAAAAGGGGGGGCGAGGGGCCAACGTCCTGACTTTC.

The J gene is TRBJ1-6, the V gene TRBV7-2; D is perhaps TRBD1 (5 bases). V lost 0 bases and J 10 bases, leaving 10 bases between the germline ends. Germline CDR1 and CDR2: SGHTA and FQGNSA. This CDR3 spans 14 amino acids. CDR3 loop: CASSLAGGSSPLHF. The DNA for the CDR3 is TGTGCCAGCAGCTTAGCGGGGGGGAGCTCACCCCTCCACTTT. Based on the CDR3 plus reference TRBV7-2 and TRBJ1-6, the full variable domain is GAGVSQSPSNKVTEKGKDVELRCDPISGHTALYWYRQSLGQGLEFLIYFQGNSAPDKSGLPSDRFSAERTGGSVSTLTIQRTQQEDSAVYLCASSLAGGSSPLHFGNGTRLTVT.

The gene calls are TRBV11-2 and TRBJ2-1; 7 bases match TRBD1. V shed 1 base and J 0 bases; nucleotides not matched to a gene: 0. The CDR3 contains 15 residues. Germline loops: CDR1 SGHAT, CDR2 FQNNGV. CDR3 bases: TGTGCCAGCAGCTTAGCAGGGGGCTCCTACAATGAGCAGTTCTTC. It codes for CASSLAGGSYNEQFF.

The V gene is TRBV28, the J gene TRBJ1-5; 7 bases are a match to TRBD1. Unmatched junction bases numbered 1, after V lost 5 bases and J lost 0 bases. CDR1 is MDHEN and CDR2 is SYDVKM in the germline V gene. The CDR3 has 14 residues. CDR3 protein: CASSGDSSNQPQHF. DNA for the CDR3: TGTGCCAGCAGTGGGGACAGTAGCAATCAGCCCCAGCATTTT. Drawing the rest from reference TRBV28 and TRBJ1-5, the complete variable domain is DVKVTQSSRYLVKRTGEKVFLECVQDMDHENMFWYRQDPGLGLRLIYFSYDVKMKEKGDIPEGYSVSREKKERFSLILESASTNQTSMYLCASSGDSSNQPQHFGDGTRLSIL.

The chain recombines TRBV4-3 with TRBJ1-4; a possible D gene is TRBD1 (6 bases). Germline CDR1 LGHNA, CDR2 YSLEER. This CDR3 is 16 amino acids long. The V gene lost 4 bases and the J gene lost 3 bases, with 15 bases spanning the gap. CDR3 sequence: CASSLDPQGSNEKLFF. The CDR3 DNA reads as TGCGCCAGCAGCCTTGACCCGCAGGGGTCTAATGAAAAACTGTTTTTT.

The chain has TRBV18 and TRBJ2-3; 11 bases are shared with TRBD1. In germline, CDR1 is KGHSH, CDR2 LQKENI. This CDR3 region has 15 residues. The trim removed 2 bases at V and 5 bases at J, leaving 3 bases unmatched. This CDR3 is CASSPGTGGGDTQYF. Written as DNA, the CDR3 is TGTGCCAGCTCACCAGGGACAGGGGGAGGAGATACGCAGTATTTT.

The table lists this clone with a few counts. V gene TRBV4-2 combines with J gene TRBJ2-1; TRBD2 agrees at 8 bases. The CDR3 extends over 17 amino acids. Losses at the gene ends were 4 bases for V and 3 bases for J; bases not matched to a gene: 11. The germline V gene has CDR1 LGHNA and CDR2 YNFKEQ. CDR3 coding DNA: TGTGCCAGCAGCCCGGACGTAGCGGGACGCCTCTACAATGAGCAGTTCTTC. Amino acids: CASSPDVAGRLYNEQFF.

V and J are TRBV10-3 and TRBJ1-2, with TRBD1 matching 10 bases. Germline CDR1 and CDR2: ENHRY and SYGVKD. V was pared by 5 bases and J by 7 bases, with 7 bases of the junction left unmatched. This CDR3 has 14 amino acids. CDR3 in amino acids: CAISPGTGEAGYTF. The CDR3 DNA is TGTGCCATCAGTCCCGGGACAGGGGAAGCTGGCTACACCTTC.

This chain links TRBV11-3 with TRBJ2-1; the match to TRBD2 covers 7 bases. The J segment lost 6 bases and the V segment lost 5 bases, leaving 10 bases of the junction unmatched. CDR1 SGHNT and CDR2 YENEEA come from the germline V gene. The CDR3 spans 15 residues. CDR3 in amino acids: CASSKRAGEGNEQFF. The CDR3 DNA reads TGTGCCAGCAGCAAGCGGGCGGGAGAGGGCAATGAGCAGTTCTTC. Full variable domain (rest looked up from reference TRBV11-3 and TRBJ2-1): EAGVVQSPRYKIIEKKQPVAFWCNPISGHNTLYWYLQNLGQGPELLIRYENEEAVDDSQLPKDRFSAERLKGVDSTLKIQPAELGDSAVYLCASSKRAGEGNEQFFGPGTRLTVL.

This chain joins TRBV4-1 and TRBJ2-1; perhaps TRBD2 as D (5 bases). Germline CDR1 MGHRA, CDR2 YSYEKL. The germline V and J ends were trimmed by 4 bases and 5 bases, with 21 bases remaining between them. This CDR3 is 17 amino acids long. In DNA form, the CDR3 reads TGCGCCAGCAGCCCGATTTCAGAGGGAGTCCGGCACAATGAGCAGTTCTTC. This translates into CASSPISEGVRHNEQFF.

This clone was counted a single time. V usage is TRBV15 and J usage is TRBJ1-2; D is perhaps TRBD1 (6 bases). With 0 bases removed from V and 7 bases from J, the gap between germline ends came to 9 bases. Germline CDR1 is LNHNV and CDR2 is YYDKDF (reference sequence). The CDR3 runs 13 residues. The CDR3 DNA reads TGTGCCACCAGCAGAGACAGGGGCACTGGCTACACCTTC. Translation gives CATSRDRGTGYTF.

The DNA of the CDR3 is TGTGCCGGGGACAGGGCCTTCGGGCAGTACTTC. Encoded protein: CAGDRAFGQYF. This chain joins TRBV30 and TRBJ2-7, with 9 bases matching TRBD1. Germline V gives CDR1 GTSNPN, CDR2 SVGIG (reference sequence). This CDR3 is built from 11 residues. Trimming at V came to 8 bases and at J to 9 bases, leaving 8 bases not matched to a gene.